These 8 T cell receptor beta chains came from one sample sequenced in a study of Japanese encephalitis immunity and Zika vaccine responses (dated by TCRdb to about 2021). The method was 5' RACE. The listed sequencing device is Illumina MiSeq. TCRdb trimmed the raw reads at Q25, called clones with MiXCR and kept productive beta chains. CDR3 protein sequences are deduplicated, and each keeps its most common genes and DNA. A total of 400 to 550 distinct CDR3 sequences appear in this sample, around 7.5% of them only once. The top ten clones comprise over 25% of the sample. PBMCs were labeled with CellTrace CFSE and were cultured for 6 days in RPMI containing around 7.8% human serum plus peptide pools at 0.85 to 1 ug/mL each. Unfixed proliferating CD4 T cells were sorted on a BD FACSAria as live CD56-CD19-CD16-CD3+CD4+ CFSE-low cells. The sequenced sample was antigen-activated CD4+ T cells from blood, cultured, obtained during a Zika inactivated vaccine study. These receptors were obtained from an adult man who received an inactivated Zika virus vaccine.

This clonotype was observed once. The V and J genes are TRBV5-1 and TRBJ1-1; D is perhaps TRBD1 (6 bases). The germline V gene has CDR1 SGHRS and CDR2 YFSETQ. V lost 0 bases to trimming and J lost 4 bases, with 7 bases between them. This CDR3 comprises 13 residues. The CDR3 DNA follows: TGCGCCAGCAGCTTGGCAGGGGTCACTGAAGCTTTCTTT. It is translated as CASSLAGVTEAFF.

By sample fraction, this clonotype is large. This chain uses TRBV4-3 with TRBJ2-1, with D maybe TRBD2 (6 bases). This CDR3 comprises 14 residues. Trimming cost V 6 bases and J 9 bases, with 18 bases left between them. The germline CDR1 and CDR2 sequences are LGHNA and YSLEER. CDR3 in DNA: TGCGCCAGCAGTACTGTTGGGGGGAGTAGTGAGCAGTTCTTC. It yields the protein CASSTVGGSSEQFF.

The sample holds a few counts of this clonotype. The limits of the CDR3 on the DNA are not certain, so only TCRdb's listed CDR3 is given. The chain joins TRBV4-3 to TRBJ2-2; TRBD1 was called by the table and not checked on the DNA. The germline CDR1 and CDR2 sequences are LGHNA and YSLEER. The CDR3 totals 17 residues, both ends included. The CDR3 sequence: CASSQPHGGGAPGSCFF.

The rearrangement uses TRBV9 and TRBJ2-7, with 10 nucleotides matching TRBD1. This CDR3 is 15 amino acids long. V lost 4 bases, J lost 2 bases, and 6 bases stayed unmatched. The germline CDR1 and CDR2 sequences are SGDLS and YYNGEE. The CDR3 DNA sequence: TGTGCCAGCAGCCTTAGGGGACAGGGGCCCTACGAGCAGTACTTC. Residues: CASSLRGQGPYEQYF.

Sample share makes this clonotype large. The chain links TRBV29-1 to TRBJ2-7; 9 bases align to TRBD1. V lost 7 bases and J lost 3; bases outside the gene matches: 10. The CDR3 length is 14 residues. Germline CDR1 and CDR2: SQVTM and ANQGSEA. The CDR3 DNA sequence: TGCAGCGCCCAAACCGGGACAGGGTACTACGAGCAGTACTTC. Its protein is CSAQTGTGYYEQYF.

This clonotype is termed medium-sized (0.01 to 0.1%). CDR3 region: CASSQVGTNTDTQYF. The CDR3 bases are TGCGCCAGCAGCCAAGTGGGCACCAACACAGATACGCAGTATTTT. The chain links TRBV4-3 to TRBJ2-3; unclear D gene. The CDR3 spans 15 residues. V was pared by 1 base and J by 2 bases, with 10 bases between. Germline V gene data show CDR1 as LGHNA and CDR2 as YSLEER.

This clonotype was picked up one time. The chain couples TRBV28 to TRBJ2-2; the D gene is possibly TRBD1 (6 bases). V gave up 8 bases and J gave up 5 bases, with 18 bases separating them. The CDR3 runs 15 residues. Per the germline V gene, CDR1 is MDHEN and CDR2 is SYDVKM. CDR3 coding DNA: TGTGCCAGCGGACGACAGGACCCGGGGACCGGGGAGCTGTTTTTT. It codes for CASGRQDPGTGELFF.

This clonotype is large (0.1 to 1%) by share. V is TRBV4-3 and J is TRBJ1-2; D is perhaps TRBD1 (5 bases). Germline V gene data show CDR1 as LGHNA and CDR2 as YSLEER. The CDR3 totals 13 residues. V was clipped by 0 bases and J by 7 bases, with 9 bases between them. The CDR3, as DNA: TGCGCCAGCAGCCAAGATGACAGAGGTGGCTACACCTTC. It codes for CASSQDDRGGYTF.